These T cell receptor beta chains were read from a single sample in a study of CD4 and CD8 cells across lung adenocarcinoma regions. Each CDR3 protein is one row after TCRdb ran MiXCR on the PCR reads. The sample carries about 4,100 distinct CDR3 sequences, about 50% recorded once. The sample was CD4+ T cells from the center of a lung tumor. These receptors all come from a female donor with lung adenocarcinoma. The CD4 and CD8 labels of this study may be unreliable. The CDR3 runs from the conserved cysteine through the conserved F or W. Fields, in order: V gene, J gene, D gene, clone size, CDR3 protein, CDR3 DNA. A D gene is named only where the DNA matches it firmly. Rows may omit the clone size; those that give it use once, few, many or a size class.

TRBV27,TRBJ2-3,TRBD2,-,CASSSRLAGATDMQYF,TGTGCCAGCAGTTCCCGACTGGCGGGAGCCACAGATATGCAGTACTTT
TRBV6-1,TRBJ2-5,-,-,CASSRDPDQETQYF,TGTGCCAGCAGTCGGGACCCTGACCAAGAGACCCAGTACTTC
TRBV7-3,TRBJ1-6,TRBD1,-,CASSRTGTNSPLHF,TGTGCCAGCAGCAGGACAGGGACGAATTCACCCCTCCACTTT
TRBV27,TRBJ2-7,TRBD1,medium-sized,CASRPRGTGVHEQYF,TGTGCCAGCAGGCCCCGAGGGACAGGGGTCCACGAGCAGTACTTC
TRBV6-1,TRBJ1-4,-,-,CASSDHRDGGEKLFF,TGTGCCAGCAGTGACCACAGGGACGGGGGTGAAAAACTGTTTTTT
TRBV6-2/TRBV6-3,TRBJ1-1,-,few,CASEDRPNTEAFF,TGTGCCAGCGAGGACAGACCGAACACTGAAGCTTTCTTT
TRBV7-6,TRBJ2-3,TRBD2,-,CASSLGGWGSGSADTQYF,TGTGCCAGCAGCTTAGGCGGTTGGGGTAGCGGGAGTGCAGATACGCAGTATTTT
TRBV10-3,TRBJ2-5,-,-,CAIGGLGGIDEETQYF,TGTGCCATCGGGGGGCTCGGAGGAATCGACGAAGAGACCCAGTACTTT
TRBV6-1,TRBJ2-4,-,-,CASKYGTDIQYF,TGTGCCAGCAAATATGGGACGGACATTCAGTACTTC
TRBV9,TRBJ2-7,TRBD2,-,CASSSTLAGPYEQYF,TGTGCCAGCAGCTCCACGTTAGCGGGACCCTACGAGCAGTACTTC
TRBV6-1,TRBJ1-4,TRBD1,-,CASSVGQGHEKLFF,TGTGCCAGCAGTGTCGGACAGGGGCATGAAAAACTGTTTTTT
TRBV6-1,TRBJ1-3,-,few,CASRPIDRSFTIYF,TGTGCCAGCAGACCCATCGACCGATCTTTCACCATATATTTT
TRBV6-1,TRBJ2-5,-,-,CASSEMLGGQEPQYF,TGTGCCAGCAGTGAAATGCTGGGGGGCCAAGAGCCCCAGTACTTC
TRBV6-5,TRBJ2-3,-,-,CASSYTSGRGKDMQYF,TGTGCCAGCAGTTACACCTCCGGGAGAGGGAAAGACATGCAGTATTTT
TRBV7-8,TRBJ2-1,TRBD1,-,CASSVRTGIFSEYNEQFF,TGTGCCAGCAGCGTGAGGACAGGGATATTTAGTGAGTACAATGAGCAGTTCTTC
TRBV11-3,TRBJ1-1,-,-,CASSSAGTHGLAFF,TGTGCCAGCAGCTCCGCTGGGACACACGGATTAGCTTTCTTT